This T cell receptor (beta chain) is from a study of T cell responses to AZD1222 COVID-19 vaccine. The data were produced by immunoSEQ multiplex PCR, yet TCRdb's version contains in-frame clones alone and is incomplete. The sample lists 85,000 to 100,000 clones, 70% to 85% occurring once. This clone was counted between two and nine times. The antigen is not known. Whole-study results and caveats: Repertoire collection took place solely once the T cell response had peaked.

The CDR3 consists of 16 residues. Trimming at V came to 1 base and at J to 4 bases, leaving 5 bases not matched to a gene. Per germline, CDR1 LNHNV and CDR2 YYDKDF (reference sequence). The genes are TRBV15 and TRBJ2-1; 9 nucleotides match TRBD2. The clonotype was recovered from an adult in good health. The source material was peripheral blood, sampled on day 0 of AZD1222 vaccination. CDR3 residues: CATSRGLAGRYNEQFF. DNA of the CDR3: TGTGCCACCAGCAGAGGGCTAGCGGGACGTTACAATGAGCAGTTCTTC.